The rows below give T cell receptor beta chains drawn from one sample of a study of Graves' ophthalmopathy and Graves' hyperthyroidism. One entry per CDR3 protein, called by TCRdb with MiXCR from the multiplex PCR reads. The repertoire includes about 740,000 distinct CDR3 sequences, roughly 40% of them detected once, and about 40% sits in the top ten. Sequencing was done on a sample of peripheral blood. Every receptor here comes from an adult man with Graves' ophthalmopathy. Each CDR3 is given with its conserved first and last residue. The D gene is left open where the match is weak. Expanded clones are given a class, and other clones once, few, many or no size at all.

D gene,J gene,V gene,clone size,CDR3 protein,CDR3 DNA
-,TRBJ2-5,TRBV20-1,many,CSASDHRTQYF,TGCAGTGCTAGTGACCACAGGACCCAGTACTTC
TRBD1,TRBJ2-7,TRBV10-3,many,CAIKGQGYEQYF,TGTGCCATCAAGGGACAGGGCTACGAGCAGTACTTC
-,TRBJ1-2,TRBV7-9,few,CASSLAGREGYTF,TGTGCCAGCAGCTTAGCCGGCAGGGAGGGCTACACCTTC
-,TRBJ2-6,TRBV10-3,-,CASSPMGGLSGANVLTF,TGTGCCAGCAGCCCCATGGGGGGCCTCTCTGGGGCCAACGTCCTGACTTTC
-,TRBJ2-6,TRBV5-6,-,CASSLEVVRFIPSGANVLTF,TGTGCCAGCAGCTTGGAAGTGGTCAGGTTCATCCCATCTGGGGCCAACGTCCTGACTTTC
-,TRBJ2-5,TRBV12-3/TRBV12-4,few,CASSSPLGVQETQYF,TGTGCCAGCAGCTCACCCCTGGGTGTACAAGAGACCCAGTACTTC
-,TRBJ1-5,TRBV24-1,many,CASSYSRGINQPQHF,TGTGCCAGCAGTTACTCGAGAGGGATCAATCAGCCCCAGCATTTT
-,TRBJ1-1,TRBV5-1,many,CASSLGQLRTEAFF,TGCGCCAGCAGCTTGGGACAGCTGAGGACTGAAGCTTTCTTT
-,TRBJ2-5,TRBV5-1,-,CASSFGTPPQETQYF,TGCGCCAGCAGCTTTGGGACACCCCCGCAGGAGACCCAGTACTTC
TRBD1,TRBJ2-5,TRBV2,many,CASSTTRGRETQYF,TGTGCCAGCAGTACCACCAGGGGGCGGGAGACCCAGTACTTC
-,TRBJ1-3,TRBV20-1,few,CSAPLRTSGNTIYF,TGCAGTGCCCCTTTAAGGACCTCTGGAAACACCATATATTTT
-,TRBJ1-2,TRBV29-1,-,CSLVQTSNYGYTF,TGCAGCTTAGTTCAGACAAGTAACTATGGCTACACCTTC
TRBD1,TRBJ2-2,TRBV7-9,-,CASSSRGQGNGELFF,TGTGCCAGCAGCTCCCGTGGACAGGGTAACGGGGAGCTGTTTTTT
-,TRBJ1-5,TRBV4-1,-,CASSQDIIGAMRNQPQHF,TGCGCCAGCAGCCAAGATATCATAGGTGCGATGAGGAATCAGCCCCAGCATTTT
TRBD1,TRBJ2-3,TRBV12-3/TRBV12-4,-,CASSWFGQGAPDTQYF,TGTGCCAGCAGTTGGTTCGGACAGGGGGCACCAGATACGCAGTATTTT
-,TRBJ2-5,TRBV7-9,-,CASNGLGGNRVETQYF,TGTGCCAGCAACGGACTAGGGGGTAACAGGGTTGAGACCCAGTACTTC
-,TRBJ1-2,TRBV19,-,CASSIKSQGGGYTF,TGTGCCAGTAGTATAAAGTCGCAGGGCGGCGGCTACACCTTC
-,TRBJ2-5,TRBV25-1,few,CASSVSQPYQETQYF,TGTGCCAGCAGTGTTTCGCAGCCCTACCAAGAGACCCAGTACTTC
-,TRBJ1-1,TRBV15,-,CATSRDVRQGGLYEAEAFF,TGTGCCACCAGCAGAGATGTAAGGCAGGGAGGCTTGTATGAGGCTGAAGCTTTCTTT
TRBD1,TRBJ1-4,TRBV29-1,many,CSVYQGATNEKLFF,TGCAGCGTGTATCAGGGGGCAACTAATGAAAAACTGTTTTTT
-,TRBJ2-7,TRBV9,few,CASSYSKRDTYEQYF,TGTGCCAGCAGTTACTCGAAACGGGACACCTACGAGCAGTACTTC
TRBD1,TRBJ2-2,TRBV14,few,CASSGSTGLAGELFF,TGTGCCAGCAGTGGCTCGACAGGGCTCGCCGGGGAGCTGTTTTTT
-,TRBJ1-1,TRBV25-1,-,CAWIHRANTEAFF,TGTGCCTGGATCCATAGGGCGAACACTGAAGCTTTCTTT
-,TRBJ1-1,TRBV6-1,many,CASTPRENTEAFF,TGTGCCAGCACCCCACGGGAGAACACTGAAGCTTTCTTT
TRBD1,TRBJ2-6,TRBV29-1,-,CSIQTGVDGANVLTF,TGCAGCATACAAACAGGGGTCGATGGGGCCAACGTCCTGACTTTC
TRBD1,TRBJ1-5,TRBV19,-,CASSIEGGGNQPQHF,TGTGCCAGTAGTATAGAGGGAGGGGGCAACCAGCCCCAGCATTTT
TRBD1,TRBJ2-7,TRBV13,few,CASSPLDRDRAYEQYF,TGTGCCAGCAGCCCCCTCGACAGGGACAGGGCCTACGAGCAGTACTTC
TRBD1,TRBJ1-1,TRBV20-1,-,CSAVPLHRGTNTEAFF,TGCAGTGCTGTTCCGCTCCACAGGGGAACAAACACTGAAGCTTTCTTT
TRBD1,TRBJ2-5,TRBV25-1,once,CASSTSGQGFVQYF,TGTGCCAGCAGTACCTCGGGACAGGGGTTCGTCCAGTACTTC
-,TRBJ2-7,TRBV7-2,-,CASSRGETSVYEQYF,TGTGCCAGCAGCCGAGGCGAGACCTCCGTCTACGAGCAGTACTTC
-,TRBJ1-1,TRBV5-6,-,CASSLLAWNTEAFF,TGTGCCAGCAGCTTATTGGCTTGGAACACTGAAGCTTTCTTT
-,TRBJ2-7,TRBV2,-,CASSAPGTREQYF,TGTGCCAGCAGTGCGCCCGGGACACGCGAGCAGTACTTC
-,TRBJ2-5,TRBV5-1,few,CASSPPPGKRETQYF,TGCGCCAGCAGCCCACCGCCGGGGAAGCGAGAGACCCAGTACTTC
TRBD1,TRBJ1-4,TRBV10-3,-,CAISESPGQSNEKLFF,TGTGCCATCAGTGAGTCTCCGGGACAGAGTAATGAAAAACTGTTTTTT
TRBD1,TRBJ2-5,TRBV29-1,many,CSVPPGQGGGQETQYF,TGCAGCGTCCCCCCGGGACAGGGTGGGGGGCAAGAGACCCAGTACTTC
-,TRBJ1-5,TRBV7-9,many,CASSVQGNQPQHF,TGTGCCAGCAGCGTACAGGGCAATCAGCCCCAGCATTTT
-,TRBJ1-1,TRBV11-3,few,CASSKGGGRMNTEAFF,TGTGCCAGCTCAAAGGGCGGGGGACGCATGAACACTGAAGCTTTCTTT
-,TRBJ2-7,TRBV10-3,few,CASSGTSAYEQYF,TGTGCCAGCAGTGGGACCTCAGCCTACGAGCAGTACTTC
-,TRBJ1-5,TRBV7-9,many,CASSFGSDSNQPQHF,TGTGCCAGCAGCTTCGGCTCAGATAGCAATCAGCCCCAGCATTTT
-,TRBJ1-5,TRBV20-1,many,CSARRGANQPQHF,TGCAGTGCTAGACGGGGCGCCAATCAGCCCCAGCATTTT
-,TRBJ2-7,TRBV20-1,few,CSAPQGTDYYEQYF,TGCAGTGCTCCACAAGGGACGGACTACTACGAGCAGTACTTC
TRBD1,TRBJ2-7,TRBV7-6,-,CASVSTPGTGRSYEQYF,TGTGCCAGCGTCTCAACCCCCGGGACAGGGAGGTCCTACGAGCAGTACTTC
TRBD1,TRBJ1-5,TRBV19,few,CASSARLGQGGLRSNQPQHF,TGTGCCAGTAGTGCCCGGTTGGGACAGGGAGGATTGAGGAGCAATCAGCCCCAGCATTTT
TRBD2,TRBJ2-7,TRBV4-1,-,CASSPKAGVMAYEQYF,TGCGCCAGCAGCCCAAAAGCGGGAGTCATGGCGTACGAGCAGTACTTC
-,TRBJ2-6,TRBV12-3/TRBV12-4,many,CASSLAPGGANVLTF,TGTGCCAGCAGTTTAGCGCCCGGGGGGGCCAACGTCCTGACTTTC
TRBD1,TRBJ1-2,TRBV2,many,CASSEAGTGDYGYTF,TGTGCCAGCAGTGAAGCCGGGACAGGCGACTATGGCTACACCTTC
TRBD2,TRBJ2-5,TRBV18,few,CASSPRELAGQETQYF,TGTGCCAGCTCACCGCGGGAGCTAGCGGGACAAGAGACCCAGTACTTC
-,TRBJ1-5,TRBV7-2,few,CASSPGGGLGNQPQHF,TGTGCCAGCAGCCCCGGGGGGGGCTTAGGGAATCAGCCCCAGCATTTT
-,TRBJ1-4,TRBV19,many,CATLDRPPNEKLFF,TGTGCCACCCTGGACAGACCTCCGAATGAAAAACTGTTTTTT
-,TRBJ1-5,TRBV2,-,CAGNSRNGNQPQHF,TGTGCCGGCAATTCCAGGAATGGCAATCAGCCCCAGCATTTT
TRBD2,TRBJ2-5,TRBV2,many,CASRAGTSGRAWETQYF,TGTGCCAGCAGAGCCGGGACTAGCGGGAGGGCCTGGGAGACCCAGTACTTC
-,TRBJ1-2,TRBV7-8,few,CASSRMRQRGYGYTF,TGTGCCAGCAGCCGCATGCGTCAACGGGGCTATGGCTACACCTTC